Below, 2 T cell receptor beta chains from the same sample are listed, as sequenced in a study of vaccination and CD4 T cells after COVID-19. Treatment here: approximately nine-day PBMC culture with coronavirus spike peptide pools or control peptides (ViraFEST assay). The Oncomine TCR Beta short-read assay was what sequenced the DNA obtained from cultured CD4+ T cells. TCRdb reprocessed the PCR reads via MiXCR and lists one record per CDR3 protein. The table records about 12,000 distinct CDR3 sequences, approximately 57% of them present only once. Their antigen targets remain unknown. Sequenced input: CD4+ T cells from blood, cultured in vitro. Receptors originate from a human donor who had recovered from COVID-19.

This chain joins TRBV2 and TRBJ2-6, with D uncertain. The CDR3 has 15 amino acids. Trimming pared 7 bases from V and 0 bases from J, leaving 10 bases between. Germline V gene sequence: CDR1 SNHLY, CDR2 FYNNEI. CDR3 amino acids: CASTPLASGANVLTF. The CDR3 DNA reads as TGTGCCAGCACCCCCTTGGCCTCTGGGGCCAACGTCCTGACTTTC.

The chain joins TRBV20-1 to TRBJ1-1; the match to TRBD1 covers 11 bases. V was pared by 5 bases and J by 5 bases, with 4 bases of the junction left unmatched. The CDR3 has 13 amino acids. Per germline, CDR1 DFQATT and CDR2 SNEGSKA (reference sequence). This CDR3 reads CSADRDRGTEAFF. CDR3 DNA sequence: TGCAGTGCTGACCGGGACAGGGGGACTGAAGCTTTCTTT.